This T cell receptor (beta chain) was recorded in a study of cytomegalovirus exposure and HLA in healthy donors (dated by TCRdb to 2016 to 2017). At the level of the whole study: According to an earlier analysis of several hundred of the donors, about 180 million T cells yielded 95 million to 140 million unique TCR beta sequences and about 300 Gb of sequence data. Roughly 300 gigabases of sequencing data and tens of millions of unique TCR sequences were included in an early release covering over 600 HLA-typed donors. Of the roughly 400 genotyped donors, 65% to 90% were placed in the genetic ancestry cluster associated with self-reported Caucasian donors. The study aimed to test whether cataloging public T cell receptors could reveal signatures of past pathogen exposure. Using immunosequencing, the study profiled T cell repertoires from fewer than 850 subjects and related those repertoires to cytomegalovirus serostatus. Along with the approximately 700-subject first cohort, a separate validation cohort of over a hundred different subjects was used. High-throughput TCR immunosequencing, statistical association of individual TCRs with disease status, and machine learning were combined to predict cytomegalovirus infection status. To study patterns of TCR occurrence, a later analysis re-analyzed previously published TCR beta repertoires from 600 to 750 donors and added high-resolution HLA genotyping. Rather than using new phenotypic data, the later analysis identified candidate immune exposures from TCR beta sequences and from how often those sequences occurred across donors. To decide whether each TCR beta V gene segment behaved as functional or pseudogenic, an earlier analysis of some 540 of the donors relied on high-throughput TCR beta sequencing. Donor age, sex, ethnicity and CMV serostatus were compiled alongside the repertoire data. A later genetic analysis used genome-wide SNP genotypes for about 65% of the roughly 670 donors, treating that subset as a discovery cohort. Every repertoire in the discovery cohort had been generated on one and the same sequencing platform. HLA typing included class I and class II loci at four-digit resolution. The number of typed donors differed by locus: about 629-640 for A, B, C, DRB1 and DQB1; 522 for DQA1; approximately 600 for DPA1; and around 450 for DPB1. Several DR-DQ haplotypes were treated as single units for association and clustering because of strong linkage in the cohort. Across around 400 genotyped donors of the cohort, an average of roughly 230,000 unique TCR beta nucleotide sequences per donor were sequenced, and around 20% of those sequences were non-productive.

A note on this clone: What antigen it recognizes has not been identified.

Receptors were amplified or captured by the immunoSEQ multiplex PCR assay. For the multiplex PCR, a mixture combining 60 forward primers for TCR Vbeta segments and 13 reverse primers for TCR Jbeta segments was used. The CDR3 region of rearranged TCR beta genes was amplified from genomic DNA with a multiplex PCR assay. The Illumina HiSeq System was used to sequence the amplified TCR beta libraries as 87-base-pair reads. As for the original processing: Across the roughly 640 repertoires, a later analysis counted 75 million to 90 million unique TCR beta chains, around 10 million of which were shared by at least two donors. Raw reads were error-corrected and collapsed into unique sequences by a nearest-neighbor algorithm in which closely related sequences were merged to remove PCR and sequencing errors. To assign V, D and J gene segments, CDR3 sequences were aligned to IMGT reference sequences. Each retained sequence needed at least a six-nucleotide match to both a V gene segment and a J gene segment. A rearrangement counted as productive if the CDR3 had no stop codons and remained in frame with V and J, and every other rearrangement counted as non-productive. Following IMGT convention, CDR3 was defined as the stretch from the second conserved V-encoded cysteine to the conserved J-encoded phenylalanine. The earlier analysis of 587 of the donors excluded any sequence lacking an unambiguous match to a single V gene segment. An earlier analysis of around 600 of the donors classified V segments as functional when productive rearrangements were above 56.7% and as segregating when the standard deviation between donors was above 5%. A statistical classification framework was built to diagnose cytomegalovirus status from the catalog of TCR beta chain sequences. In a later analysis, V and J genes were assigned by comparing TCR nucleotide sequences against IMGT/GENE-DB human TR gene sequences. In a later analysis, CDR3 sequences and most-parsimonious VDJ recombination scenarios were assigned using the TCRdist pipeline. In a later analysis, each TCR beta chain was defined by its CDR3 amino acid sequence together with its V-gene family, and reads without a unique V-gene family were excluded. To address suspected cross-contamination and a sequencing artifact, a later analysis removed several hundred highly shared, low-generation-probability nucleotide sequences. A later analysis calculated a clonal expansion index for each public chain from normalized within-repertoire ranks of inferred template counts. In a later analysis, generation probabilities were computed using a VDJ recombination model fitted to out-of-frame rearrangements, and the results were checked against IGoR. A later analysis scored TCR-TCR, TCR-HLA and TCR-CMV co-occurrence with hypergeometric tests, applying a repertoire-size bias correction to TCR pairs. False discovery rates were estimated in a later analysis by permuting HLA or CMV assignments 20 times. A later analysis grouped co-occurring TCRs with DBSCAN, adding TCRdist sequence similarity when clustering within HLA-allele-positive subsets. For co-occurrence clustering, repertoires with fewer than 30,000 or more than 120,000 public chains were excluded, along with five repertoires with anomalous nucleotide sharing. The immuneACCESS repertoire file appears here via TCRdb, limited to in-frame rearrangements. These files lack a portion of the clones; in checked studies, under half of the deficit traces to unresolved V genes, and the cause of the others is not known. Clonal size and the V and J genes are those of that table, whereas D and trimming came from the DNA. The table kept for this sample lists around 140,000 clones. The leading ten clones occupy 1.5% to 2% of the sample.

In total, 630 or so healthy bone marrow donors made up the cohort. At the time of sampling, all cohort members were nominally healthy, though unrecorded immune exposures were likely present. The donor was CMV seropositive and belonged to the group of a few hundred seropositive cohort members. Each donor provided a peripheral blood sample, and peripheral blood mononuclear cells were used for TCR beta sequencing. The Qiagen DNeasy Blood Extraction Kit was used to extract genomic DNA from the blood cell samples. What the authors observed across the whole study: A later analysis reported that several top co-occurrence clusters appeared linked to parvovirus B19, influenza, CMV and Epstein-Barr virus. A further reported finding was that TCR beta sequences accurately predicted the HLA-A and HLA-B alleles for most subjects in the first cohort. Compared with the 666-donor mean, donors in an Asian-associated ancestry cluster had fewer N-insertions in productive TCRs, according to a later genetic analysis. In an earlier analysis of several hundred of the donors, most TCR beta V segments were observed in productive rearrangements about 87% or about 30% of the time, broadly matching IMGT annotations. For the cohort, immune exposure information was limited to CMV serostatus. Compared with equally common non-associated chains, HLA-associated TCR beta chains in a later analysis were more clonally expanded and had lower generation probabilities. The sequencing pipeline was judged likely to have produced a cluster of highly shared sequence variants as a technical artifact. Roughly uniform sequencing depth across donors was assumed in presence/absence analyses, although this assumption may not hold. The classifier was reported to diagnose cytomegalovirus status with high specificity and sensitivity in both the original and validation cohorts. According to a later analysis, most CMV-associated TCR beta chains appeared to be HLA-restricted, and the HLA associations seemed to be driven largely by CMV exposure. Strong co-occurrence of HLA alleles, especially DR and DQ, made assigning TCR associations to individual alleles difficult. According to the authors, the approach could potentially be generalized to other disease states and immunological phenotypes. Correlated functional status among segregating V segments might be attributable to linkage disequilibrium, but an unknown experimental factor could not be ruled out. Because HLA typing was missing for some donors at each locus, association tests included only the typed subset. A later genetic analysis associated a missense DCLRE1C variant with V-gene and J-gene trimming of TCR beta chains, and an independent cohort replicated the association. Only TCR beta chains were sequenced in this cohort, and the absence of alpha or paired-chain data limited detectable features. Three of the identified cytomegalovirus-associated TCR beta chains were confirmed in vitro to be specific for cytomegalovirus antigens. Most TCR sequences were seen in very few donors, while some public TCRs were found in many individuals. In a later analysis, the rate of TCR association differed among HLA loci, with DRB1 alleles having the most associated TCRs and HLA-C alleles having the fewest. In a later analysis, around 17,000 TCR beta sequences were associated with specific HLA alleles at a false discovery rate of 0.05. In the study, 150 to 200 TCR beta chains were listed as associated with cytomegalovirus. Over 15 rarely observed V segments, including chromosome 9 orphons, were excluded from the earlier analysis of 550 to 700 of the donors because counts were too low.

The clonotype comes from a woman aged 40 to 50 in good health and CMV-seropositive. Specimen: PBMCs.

The CDR3 is CASSWLTGRSSYEQYF. Read as DNA, the sequence is TGTGCCAGCAGCTGGCTGACAGGGAGGAGCTCCTACGAGCAGTACTTC. Recombination joined TRBV11-2 with TRBJ2-7; tentative D gene TRBD1, with 7 bases matching. Sequences SGHAT (CDR1) and FQNNGV (CDR2) are obtained from the germline V gene. Counted from cysteine to phenylalanine, this CDR3 has 16 amino acids. Kept here is only the CDR3 DNA, which spans 48 bases and is read in frame from base 1. V loses 4 bases of germline sequence and J loses 0 bases, and the interval between the two ends is 16 bases.